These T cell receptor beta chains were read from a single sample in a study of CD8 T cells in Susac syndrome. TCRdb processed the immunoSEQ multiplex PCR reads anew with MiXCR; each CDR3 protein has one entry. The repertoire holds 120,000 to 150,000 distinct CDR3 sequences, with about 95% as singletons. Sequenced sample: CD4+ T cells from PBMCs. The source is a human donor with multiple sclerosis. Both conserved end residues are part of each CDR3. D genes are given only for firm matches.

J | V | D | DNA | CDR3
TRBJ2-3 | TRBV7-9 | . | TGTGCCAGCAGCTTAGGGTTACCCACCGCAGCAGATACGCAGTATTTT | CASSLGLPTAADTQYF
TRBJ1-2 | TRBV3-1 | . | TGTGCCAGCAGCCAAGGGGTTCGGGGCGGCTACACCTTC | CASSQGVRGGYTF
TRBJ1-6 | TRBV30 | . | TGTGCCTGGAGTCCCAGGCGGGGGAATTCACCCCTCCACTTT | CAWSPRRGNSPLHF
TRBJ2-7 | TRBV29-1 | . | TGCAGCGTTGCTCAGAGCTCCTACGAGCAGTACTTC | CSVAQSSYEQYF
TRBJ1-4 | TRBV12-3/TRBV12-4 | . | TGTGCCAGCAGTCCCGCCGCAGGTCCTAATGAAAAACTGTTTTTT | CASSPAAGPNEKLFF
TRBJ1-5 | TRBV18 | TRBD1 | TGTGCCAGCTCAAACGGACAGGGAGGGCAGCCCCAGCATTTT | CASSNGQGGQPQHF
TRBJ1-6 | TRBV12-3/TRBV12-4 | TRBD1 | TGTGCCAGCAGTTTCCCGGGACAGGGCGGTTCACCCCTCCACTTT | CASSFPGQGGSPLHF
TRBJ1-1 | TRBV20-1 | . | TGCAGTGCGGGATTAGAGGGCCGGAACACTGAAGCTTTCTTT | CSAGLEGRNTEAFF
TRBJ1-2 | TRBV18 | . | TGTGCCAGCTCACCCGAACTGGACAGCAACTATGGCTACACCTTC | CASSPELDSNYGYTF
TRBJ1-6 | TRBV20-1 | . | TGCAGTGCTATTAGAGGGTCGGAGTTTAATTCACCCCTCCACTTT | CSAIRGSEFNSPLHF